Each of the 3 T cell receptor beta chains below was sequenced from the same sample in a study of CD8+ T cells in alopecia areata. In each case, RNA was isolated and then reverse transcribed into cDNA as the sequencing template. The assay was immunoSEQ multiplex PCR, and TCRdb's table has in-frame clones only and misses some. The sample contains roughly 120,000 clones, around 56% of which appear only once. This sample's treatment: oral pan-JAK inhibitor, 5-10 mg twice daily. Sequencing was performed on CD4+ T cells sorted from blood, taken at week 4, from a patient treated with tofacitinib. The receptors stem from a human donor with alopecia areata.

This clone was seen a handful of times. The chain combines TRBV27 with TRBJ2-3, with D possibly matching TRBD2 (6 bases). This CDR3 has 16 residues. V was cut by 2 bases and J by 1 base, with 13 bases left in between. CDR1 and CDR2 (germline): MNHEY, SMNVEV (reference sequence). The CDR3 loop reads CASSLRAGLRTDTQYF. The CDR3 DNA sequence: TGTGCCAGCAGTTTAAGGGCGGGGCTACGCACAGATACGCAGTATTTT.

The J gene is TRBJ2-1, the V gene TRBV4-3; D gene uncertain. The CDR3 totals 16 residues. The V end was cut by 3 bases, the J end by 0 bases, with 12 bases between. In germline, CDR1 is LGHNA, CDR2 YSLEER. CDR3: CASSQLDLISYNEQFF. In nucleotides, the CDR3 is TGCGCCAGCAGCCAGCTAGATCTGATCTCCTACAATGAGCAGTTCTTC.

The chain is built from TRBV7-9 and TRBJ2-4; 7 bases map to TRBD2. The CDR3 contains 17 residues. Germline assignment: CDR1 SEHNR and CDR2 FQNEAQ (reference sequence). V gave up 3 bases and J gave up 8 bases; unmatched junction bases: 16. The CDR3, as DNA: TGTGCCAGCAGCTTTTTGATTGGAGTCGGTCGGGGGGACATTCAGTACTTC. This encodes CASSFLIGVGRGDIQYF.